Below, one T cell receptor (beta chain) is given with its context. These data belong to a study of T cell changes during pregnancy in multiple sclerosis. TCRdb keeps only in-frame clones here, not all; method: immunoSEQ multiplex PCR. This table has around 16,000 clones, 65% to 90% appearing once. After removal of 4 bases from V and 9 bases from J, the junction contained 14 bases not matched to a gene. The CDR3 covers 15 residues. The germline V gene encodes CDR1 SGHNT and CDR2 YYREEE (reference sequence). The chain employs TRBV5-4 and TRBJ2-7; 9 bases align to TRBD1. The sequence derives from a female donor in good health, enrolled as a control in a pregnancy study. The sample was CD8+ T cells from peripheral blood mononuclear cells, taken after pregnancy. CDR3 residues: CASSVDRDRVGRQYF. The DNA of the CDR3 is TGTGCCAGCAGCGTGGACCGGGACAGGGTGGGTCGGCAGTACTTC.